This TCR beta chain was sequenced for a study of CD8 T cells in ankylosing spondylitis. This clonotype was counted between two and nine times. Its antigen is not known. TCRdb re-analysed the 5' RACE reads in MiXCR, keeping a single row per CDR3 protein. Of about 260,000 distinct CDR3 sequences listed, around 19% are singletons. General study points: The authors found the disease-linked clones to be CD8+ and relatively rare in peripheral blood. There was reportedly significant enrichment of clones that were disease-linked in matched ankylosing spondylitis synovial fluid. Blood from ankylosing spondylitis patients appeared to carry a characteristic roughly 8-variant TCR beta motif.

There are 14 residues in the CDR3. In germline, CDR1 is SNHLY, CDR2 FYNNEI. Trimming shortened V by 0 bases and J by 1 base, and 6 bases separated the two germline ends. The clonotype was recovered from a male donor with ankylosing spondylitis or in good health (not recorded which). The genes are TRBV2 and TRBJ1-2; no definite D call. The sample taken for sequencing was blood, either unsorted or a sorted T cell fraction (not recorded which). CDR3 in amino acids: CASSEAGLNYGYTF. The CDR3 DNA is TGTGCCAGCAGTGAAGCAGGTCTTAACTATGGCTACACCTTC.